This T cell receptor beta chain emerged from a study of blood T cells in healthy people across ages. Comment on this clonotype: Antigen specificity is unknown.

The sample, approximately 11 milliliters of peripheral blood, was drawn from each donor. Study results and caveats: Donor CMV infection status was unknown, possibly confounding age-related changes in expanded clonotypes. Per million T cells, TCR beta diversity dropped roughly linearly as age increased.

Together with a sample-barcoded 5' primer, a J-beta primer mix was included in a second PCR lasting about 6 to 11 cycles. MiXCR, applied by TCRdb to the 5' RACE reads, yields one record per CDR3 protein. There are hundreds of thousands of distinct CDR3 sequences in the sample; about 48% occur only once, and around 15% lies in the top ten. Germline V gene sequence: CDR1 SQVTM, CDR2 ANQGSEA. V gave up 4 bases and J gave up 5 bases; unmatched junction bases: 7. The CDR3 extends over 13 amino acids. The chain couples TRBV29-1 to TRBJ2-7; the match to TRBD2 covers 8 bases. The receptor's source is a young man in good health. Input material: blood. For the CDR3, the DNA is TGCAGCGTTGCGGGGGGGGCAAACGACGAGCAGTACTTC. Protein sequence: CSVAGGANDEQYF.